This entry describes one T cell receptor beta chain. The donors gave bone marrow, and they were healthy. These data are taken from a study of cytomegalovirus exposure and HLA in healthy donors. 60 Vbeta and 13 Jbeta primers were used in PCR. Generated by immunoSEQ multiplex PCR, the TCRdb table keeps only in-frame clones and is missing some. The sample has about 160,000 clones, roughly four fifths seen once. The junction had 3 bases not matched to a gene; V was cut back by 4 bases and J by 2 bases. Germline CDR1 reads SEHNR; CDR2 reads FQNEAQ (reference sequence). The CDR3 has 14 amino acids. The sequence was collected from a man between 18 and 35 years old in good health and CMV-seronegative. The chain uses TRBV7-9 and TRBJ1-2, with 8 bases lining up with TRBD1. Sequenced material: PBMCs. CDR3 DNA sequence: TGTGCCAGCAGCTCCGGGACAGGCAACTATGGCTACACCTTC. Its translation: CASSSGTGNYGYTF.